The rows below give T cell receptor beta chains drawn from one sample of a study of blood T cell repertoires in COVID-19. Only in-frame clones appear in the TCRdb table, and some are missing; sequencing was by immunoSEQ multiplex PCR. The sample gives over 85,000 clones, 85% to 90% of which show up once; about 4% is in the top ten. Sequencing was performed on peripheral blood. The source of these receptors is a man in his sixties with acute or convalescent COVID-19. Each CDR3 is given with its conserved first and last residue. A D gene is named only where the DNA matches it firmly. Clone size is given for some rows only: seen once, a few or many times, or a class if the clone is expanded.

>TRBD1|TRBJ1-6|TRBV19|.
CASYTGALNSPLHF
TGTGCCAGCTACACAGGGGCCCTAAATTCACCCCTCCACTTT
>.|TRBJ1-1|TRBV18|medium-sized
CASSPPLGARDTEAFF
TGTGCCAGCTCACCCCCTTTGGGAGCCCGAGACACTGAAGCTTTCTTT
>.|TRBJ2-2|TRBV2|.
CASSGRGYTGELFF
TGTGCCAGCAGTGGCAGGGGCTACACCGGGGAGCTGTTTTTT
>.|TRBJ2-2|TRBV11-2|.
CASSLGIAEATGELFF
TGTGCCAGCAGCTTAGGTATAGCGGAGGCTACCGGGGAGCTGTTTTTT
>.|TRBJ2-1|TRBV27|.
CASSLLGLTSDNEQFF
TGTGCCAGCAGTTTATTAGGACTAACCTCGGACAATGAGCAGTTCTTC
>.|TRBJ2-2|TRBV18|.
CASSPRQRTGELFF
TGTGCCAGCTCACCGCGACAGCGCACCGGGGAGCTGTTTTTT
>.|TRBJ1-2|TRBV11-2|.
CASSSYRAGDYGYTF
TGTGCCAGCAGCTCCTACAGGGCGGGCGACTATGGCTACACCTTC
>.|TRBJ1-2|TRBV14|few
CASRPSGGGYGYTF
TGTGCCAGCAGACCGAGCGGGGGAGGCTATGGCTACACCTTC
>TRBD1|TRBJ1-4|TRBV6-6|.
CASRAGTGGEKLFF
TGTGCCAGCAGAGCCGGGACAGGGGGTGAAAAACTGTTTTTT
>.|TRBJ2-2|TRBV5-1|.
CASSSQGTGELFF
TGCGCCAGCAGCTCACAGGGTACCGGGGAGCTGTTTTTT
>TRBD2|TRBJ2-7|TRBV30|.
CAWKSGLAGYYEQYF
TGTGCCTGGAAATCCGGACTAGCGGGATACTACGAGCAGTACTTC
>.|TRBJ1-1|TRBV5-4|.
CASSLVSDTEAFF
TGTGCCAGCAGCTTGGTCAGCGACACTGAAGCTTTCTTT
>TRBD2|TRBJ2-3|TRBV10-2|.
CASSETSGSLTDTQYF
TGCGCCAGCAGTGAGACTAGCGGGAGTTTGACAGATACGCAGTATTTT
>TRBD1|TRBJ1-1|TRBV6-2/TRBV6-3|.
CASSSGTGNTEAFF
TGTGCCAGCAGCTCCGGGACAGGGAACACTGAAGCTTTCTTT
>.|TRBJ1-1|TRBV3-1/TRBV3-2|.
CASSPRGDVLEAFF
TGTGCCAGCAGCCCCCGGGGGGACGTATTAGAAGCTTTCTTT
>.|TRBJ1-5|TRBV9|.
CASSPHGGNQPQHF
TGTGCCAGCAGCCCCCACGGGGGGAATCAGCCCCAGCATTTT
>TRBD1|TRBJ1-1|TRBV11-2|.
CASSRGQGGIAFF
TGTGCCAGCAGCCGGGGTCAGGGGGGTATAGCTTTCTTT
>TRBD1|TRBJ1-6|TRBV18|.
CASSFSGQDNSPLHF
TGTGCCAGCTCATTTTCCGGACAGGATAATTCACCCCTCCACTTT
>TRBD1|TRBJ1-1|TRBV2|.
CASSGWGQRDTEAFF
TGTGCCAGCAGTGGGTGGGGACAGAGAGACACTGAAGCTTTCTTT
>.|TRBJ2-5|TRBV2|.
CASKQGIQETQYF
TGTGCCAGCAAGCAGGGCATCCAAGAGACCCAGTACTTC
>TRBD1|TRBJ1-6|TRBV7-3|.
CASSPQGGLSPLHF
TGTGCCAGCAGCCCCCAAGGGGGCCTTTCACCCCTCCACTTT
>TRBD1|TRBJ1-2|TRBV5-4|.
CASSRQTGEYGYTF
TGTGCCAGCAGTCGTCAGACAGGGGAATATGGCTACACCTTC
>TRBD2|TRBJ2-7|TRBV4-3|.
CASSQVGRGGIYEQYF
TGCGCCAGCAGCCAAGTTGGGCGGGGGGGGATCTACGAGCAGTACTTC
>.|TRBJ1-1|TRBV11-2|.
CASSLVDSEAFF
TGTGCCAGCAGCTTAGTTGACAGTGAAGCTTTCTTT
>TRBD1|TRBJ1-2|TRBV6-5|.
CASRGTGHYGYTF
TGTGCCAGCAGGGGGACAGGGCACTATGGCTACACCTTC
>TRBD1|TRBJ1-2|TRBV29-1|.
CSVEITGDGYTF
TGCAGCGTTGAAATAACAGGGGATGGCTACACCTTC
>TRBD2|TRBJ2-2|TRBV7-3|once
CASSLISGGARTGELFF
TGTGCCAGCAGCTTAATTAGCGGGGGGGCCCGCACCGGGGAGCTGTTTTTT
>TRBD2|TRBJ2-7|TRBV29-1|.
CSVAPSGAYEQYF
TGCAGCGTAGCCCCTAGCGGGGCCTACGAGCAGTACTTC
>.|TRBJ1-6|TRBV27|.
CASSPRGTENSPLHF
TGTGCCAGCAGTCCCCGCGGGACGGAAAATTCACCCCTCCACTTT